The entry that follows covers one TCR beta chain sequence. Its target is unknown. The data originate from a study of T cells after yellow fever vaccination. Study outcomes and limitations: Primary-vaccination clones mostly resurfaced post-booster (96% CD4, approximately 89% CD8). Peaking faster, on day 5 versus 15, the secondary response was nonetheless weaker.

The CDR3 is 15 amino acids. V was clipped by 6 bases and J by 2 bases, with 16 bases between them. Germline-derived CDR1 and CDR2 are SGHTA and FQGNSA. In making TCR cDNA, 5'RACE template switching added a universal primer site and UMIs to it. TCRdb re-derived calls from the 5' RACE reads in MiXCR, one entry per CDR3 protein. The sample gives roughly 60,000 distinct CDR3 sequences, approximately 7% of which show up once; around two fifths is in the top ten. This clonotype was obtained from a man younger than 30 who received the YFV17D yellow fever vaccine. The V call is TRBV7-2, the J call TRBJ1-1; perhaps TRBD1 as D (6 bases). The sequences come from CD8+ T cells sorted from PBMCs, collected on the day of the first yellow fever vaccination. The CDR3 sequence: CASSPWGGTNTEAFF. CDR3 DNA sequence: TGTGCCAGCAGTCCCTGGGGGGGCACAAACACTGAAGCTTTCTTT.